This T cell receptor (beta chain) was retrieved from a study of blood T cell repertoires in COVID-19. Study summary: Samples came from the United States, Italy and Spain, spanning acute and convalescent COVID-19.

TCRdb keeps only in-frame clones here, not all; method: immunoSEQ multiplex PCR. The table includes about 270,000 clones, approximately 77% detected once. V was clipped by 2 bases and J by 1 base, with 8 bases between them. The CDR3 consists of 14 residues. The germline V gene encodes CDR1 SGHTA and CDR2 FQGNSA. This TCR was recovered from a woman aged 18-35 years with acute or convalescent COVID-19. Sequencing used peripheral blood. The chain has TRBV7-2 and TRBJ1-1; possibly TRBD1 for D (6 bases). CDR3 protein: CASSLQGPNTEAFF. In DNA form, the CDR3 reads TGTGCCAGCAGCTTACAGGGGCCGAACACTGAAGCTTTCTTT.